The rows below give T cell receptor beta chains drawn from one sample of a study of blood T cell repertoires in COVID-19. Some clones are missing from TCRdb's copy, which holds only in-frame ones; the method was immunoSEQ multiplex PCR. The sample lists 140,000 to 150,000 clones, around 80% occurring once. Sequenced material: peripheral blood. Receptor source: a human donor with acute or convalescent COVID-19. The donor label of this sample is uncertain. Each CDR3 is given with its conserved first and last residue. D genes are given only for firm matches. Clone size is shown for a subset of rows, as once, few, many or a class of expanded clone.

j_gene,d_gene,v_gene,abundance,CDR3nt,CDR3aa
TRBJ1-4,TRBD1,TRBV19,.,TGTGCCAGTAGTTTACCGGGACAGGGGATTGAAAAACTGTTTTTT,CASSLPGQGIEKLFF
TRBJ1-1,.,TRBV7-2,few,TGTGCCAGCAGCTTGGGACTGTACACTGAAGCTTTCTTT,CASSLGLYTEAFF
TRBJ1-2,.,TRBV7-9,.,TGTGCCAGCAGCTTAGCGGCACAATTTAACTATGGCTACACCTTC,CASSLAAQFNYGYTF
TRBJ1-2,.,TRBV30,once,TGTGCCTGGAACTATGAGCGTGGCTACACCTTC,CAWNYERGYTF
TRBJ1-2,TRBD1,TRBV6-5,.,TGTGCCAGCAGGACGACCGGGACAGGTGTAGGCTACACCTTC,CASRTTGTGVGYTF
TRBJ2-3,.,TRBV11-2,.,TGTGCCAGCAGCTTATTACTAGCAATCACAGATACGCAGTATTTT,CASSLLLAITDTQYF
TRBJ1-3,.,TRBV4-3,.,TGCGCCAGCAGCCAAGATAGGACAGGAAACACCATATATTTT,CASSQDRTGNTIYF
TRBJ2-7,.,TRBV28,few,TGTGCCAGCAGTTTGAGTCGAGGGTACGAGCAGTACTTC,CASSLSRGYEQYF
TRBJ1-1,TRBD1,TRBV29-1,.,TGCAGCGTTGAAGCAGGGGGTGGCACTGAAGCTTTCTTT,CSVEAGGGTEAFF
TRBJ2-2,.,TRBV7-9,.,TGTGCCAGCAGCTTAACCAGGGCGAGCACCGGGGAGCTGTTTTTT,CASSLTRASTGELFF
TRBJ1-1,.,TRBV6-5,.,TGTGCCAGCAGCGGCAGGGCCGACACTGAAGCTTTCTTT,CASSGRADTEAFF
TRBJ1-2,TRBD1,TRBV19,.,TGTGCCAGTAATGACAGGGGAGCTAACTATGGCTACACCTTC,CASNDRGANYGYTF
TRBJ2-3,TRBD2,TRBV2,.,TGTGCCAGCAGTGGGACTAGCGGGGGGGCTGGCACAGATACGCAGTATTTT,CASSGTSGGAGTDTQYF
TRBJ1-4,.,TRBV4-3,.,TGCGCCAGCAGCCAGGGGAGTGGAACTAATGAAAAACTGTTTTTT,CASSQGSGTNEKLFF
TRBJ1-6,TRBD1,TRBV2,few,TGTGCCAGCAGGGAGACAGGGTATTCACCCCTCCACTTT,CASRETGYSPLHF
TRBJ2-1,.,TRBV5-1,.,TGCGCCAGCAGCTTGGACACCCAGGGGTACAATGAGCAGTTCTTC,CASSLDTQGYNEQFF
TRBJ2-1,.,TRBV6-5,.,TGTGCCAGCAGTCTGGTAGGTCAGTCAGGGCGGTTCTTC,CASSLVGQSGRFF
TRBJ2-1,.,TRBV18,few,TGTGCCAGCTCACCACCGTTCATAGTACAGGGAGAGCAGTTCTTC,CASSPPFIVQGEQFF
TRBJ1-4,TRBD1,TRBV19,few,TGTGCCAGTAGTATTTCGGGACAGAGTAATGAAAAACTGTTTTTT,CASSISGQSNEKLFF
TRBJ2-3,TRBD2,TRBV14,.,TGTGCCAGCAGCCGCACTAGCGGGGGGGCTGCGCAGTATTTT,CASSRTSGGAAQYF
TRBJ1-5,TRBD1,TRBV30,.,TGTGCCTGGACGACAGGGGGCAATCAGCCCCAGCATTTT,CAWTTGGNQPQHF
TRBJ2-7,TRBD1,TRBV2,.,TGTGCCAGCAGTGACAGGGGGTTATACGAGCAGTACTTC,CASSDRGLYEQYF
TRBJ1-2,.,TRBV5-8,.,TGTGCCAGCAGCTTGAGGGGCAACACGGGTGGCTACACCTTC,CASSLRGNTGGYTF
TRBJ1-3,.,TRBV5-4,once,TGTGCCAGCAGCTTGGCCGGGGAGTTGGCTGGAAACACCATATATTTT,CASSLAGELAGNTIYF
TRBJ1-1,TRBD1,TRBV29-1,.,TGCAGCGCCGGGACAGGAGGGACTGAAGCTTTCTTT,CSAGTGGTEAFF
TRBJ1-5,.,TRBV2,.,TGTGCCAGCAGTTTAAACAGGGCGAGCAATCAGCCCCAGCATTTT,CASSLNRASNQPQHF
TRBJ2-5,TRBD1,TRBV4-1,once,TGCGCCAGCAGCTCGTACGGACAGGGGGCGCGGGAGACCCAGTACTTC,CASSSYGQGARETQYF
TRBJ1-2,TRBD1,TRBV6-5,once,TGTGCCAGCAGTTACCGAGCGGGACAGGGAAACGGCTACACCTTC,CASSYRAGQGNGYTF
TRBJ2-7,TRBD1,TRBV19,.,TGTGCCAGTAGCACCACGGGACAGGGGGGACGAGAGCAGTACTTC,CASSTTGQGGREQYF
TRBJ2-7,.,TRBV11-2,.,TGTGCCAGCAGCTCTGGACAAATGTACGAGCAGTACTTC,CASSSGQMYEQYF
TRBJ2-7,TRBD1,TRBV6-6,.,TGTGCCAGCAGGATGGGACAGAACTACGAGCAGTACTTC,CASRMGQNYEQYF
TRBJ1-2,TRBD1,TRBV9,.,TGTGCCAGCAGCGCCTCGAACAGGGGTCTCTATGGCTACACCTTC,CASSASNRGLYGYTF
TRBJ2-7,TRBD1,TRBV5-1,.,TGCGCCAGCAGCTTGGGTCCGACAGGGGAGGCCTACGAGCAGTACTTC,CASSLGPTGEAYEQYF
TRBJ1-1,TRBD1,TRBV4-1,.,TGCGCCAGCAGACCAACAGGGGACACTGAAGCTTTCTTT,CASRPTGDTEAFF
TRBJ2-7,.,TRBV30,.,TGTGCCTGGGGAGGACACTTCTACGAGCAGTACTTC,CAWGGHFYEQYF
TRBJ1-4,.,TRBV3-1/TRBV3-2,.,TGTGCCAGCAGCCAAGGGAGGGGTCAGGATGAAAAACTGTTTTTT,CASSQGRGQDEKLFF
TRBJ2-2,TRBD2,TRBV19,.,TGTGCCAGTACCCCGGGGGGGCCCGGGGAGCTGTTTTTT,CASTPGGPGELFF
TRBJ1-2,.,TRBV30,once,TGTGCCTGGAGGGGAGGGGCGAACTATGGCTACACCTTC,CAWRGGANYGYTF
TRBJ1-2,TRBD1,TRBV25-1,.,TGTGCCAGCAGTTCCTCCCGACAGGGAATAAGCTATGGCTACACCTTC,CASSSSRQGISYGYTF
TRBJ2-2,TRBD2,TRBV13,.,TGTGCCAGCAGCCACTCTTGGACTAGCGGGGGGCCGAACACCGGGGAGCTGTTTTTT,CASSHSWTSGGPNTGELFF
TRBJ1-3,TRBD1,TRBV4-2,.,TGTGCCAGCAGCCAAGAACTGGGACAGGGAGGCTCCGGAAACACCATATATTTT,CASSQELGQGGSGNTIYF
TRBJ2-7,TRBD1,TRBV6-5,.,TGTGCATACAGGGGTTTTAACTACGAGCAGTACTTC,CAYRGFNYEQYF
TRBJ2-7,TRBD1,TRBV20-1,.,TGCAGTGCCAGGACAGGGGACGAGCAGTACTTC,CSARTGDEQYF
TRBJ2-3,TRBD1,TRBV29-1,.,TGCAGCGTTGAAGTCTTCCCGGGACAGGTCGACGAAAGTCGAGGTACAGATACGCAGTATTTT,CSVEVFPGQVDESRGTDTQYF
TRBJ1-6,.,TRBV5-1,few,TGCGCCAGCAGCTTGGATAGGGGCGAGGATTCACCCCTCCACTTT,CASSLDRGEDSPLHF
TRBJ1-3,TRBD1,TRBV5-1,.,TGCGCCAGCAGCTTACAGGGGGCTGGAAACACCATATATTTT,CASSLQGAGNTIYF
TRBJ2-7,TRBD1,TRBV5-1,.,TGCGCCAGCAGCTTGGGGGGACAGGTTCCGCTCGAGCAGTACTTC,CASSLGGQVPLEQYF
TRBJ1-4,TRBD1,TRBV15,.,TGTGCCACCAGCAGAGATAGACAGGGAGTTTATGAAAAACTGTTTTTT,CATSRDRQGVYEKLFF
TRBJ2-5,TRBD2,TRBV5-1,.,TGCGCCAGCACCTTAGCGGGGGGGCAAGAGACCCAGTACTTC,CASTLAGGQETQYF
TRBJ2-2,TRBD1,TRBV4-2,.,TGTGCCAGCAGACCAACCGGGACAGGGTTGTCCGGGGAGCTGTTTTTT,CASRPTGTGLSGELFF
TRBJ1-1,TRBD1,TRBV7-9,.,TGTGCCAGCAGCTCACCTCGGACAGGTCTGCCGAACACTGAAGCTTTCTTT,CASSSPRTGLPNTEAFF
TRBJ1-1,TRBD1,TRBV7-3,.,TGTGCCAGCAGCACGACAGGGGGCGCCGGCACTGAAGCTTTCTTT,CASSTTGGAGTEAFF
TRBJ1-1,TRBD1,TRBV7-3,.,TGTGCCAGCAGCCCCGGGACAGTAAACACTGAAGCTTTCTTT,CASSPGTVNTEAFF
TRBJ1-3,.,TRBV5-6,.,TGTGCCAGCAGCTGGAGAACAGGGATTCCTGGAAACACCATATATTTT,CASSWRTGIPGNTIYF
TRBJ2-3,TRBD2,TRBV7-9,.,TGTGCCAGCAGCCCCGGGAGGAGCACAGATACGCAGTATTTT,CASSPGRSTDTQYF
TRBJ2-5,TRBD2,TRBV12-3/TRBV12-4,many,TGTGCCAGCAGTTTTGGGGGGGAAGAGACCCAGTACTTC,CASSFGGEETQYF
TRBJ1-5,.,TRBV19,.,TGTGCCAGTAGTACAACCGACAGGCCCTATAGCAATCAGCCCCAGCATTTT,CASSTTDRPYSNQPQHF
TRBJ2-5,TRBD2,TRBV19,.,TGTGCCAGTAGTCTAAGCGGGGGGCGAGGCGAGACCCAGTACTTC,CASSLSGGRGETQYF
TRBJ1-6,TRBD1,TRBV3-1/TRBV3-2,.,TGTGCCAGCAGCCAAGGTCTCGCGACAGGGTATTCACCCCTCCACTTT,CASSQGLATGYSPLHF